This T cell receptor (beta chain) was sequenced for a study of shared clonotypes between healthy human individuals. About the research overall: Researchers assigned three CD4 naive, three CD4 memory, two CD8 naive and one CD8 memory plate to each donor. Study-level findings and limits: Non-shared clonotypes showed lower generation probabilities than clonotypes common to all four donors.

The CDR3 totals 15 residues. Between the trimmed V and J ends, which lost 6 bases and 9 bases, there was a span of 21 bases. CDR1 is MNHNS, CDR2 SASEGT, per germline. Repertoires were generated with immunoSEQ multiplex PCR, while TCRdb's copy carries only in-frame clones and drops some. The table includes nearly 750,000 clones, 55% to 75% detected once. Within Nashville, Tennessee resided all donors, each a Caucasian adult. For this clone: Antigen: not known.

The chain carries TRBV6-1 and TRBJ1-5; D might be TRBD1 (5 bases). Sequenced material: memory CD4+ T cells sorted from blood. Noted subset: CD45RA-negative fraction. This clonotype was sampled from a woman aged 25 to 39 in good health. The CDR3 region has the DNA TGTGCCAGCAGCGAAATAAGGGACTTCGGTCTGCCCCAGCATTTT. Protein sequence: CASSEIRDFGLPQHF.